The 26 T cell receptor beta chains below were found in one sample sequenced in a study of T cells in Graves' hyperthyroidism and ophthalmopathy. Authors of the study amplified TCR beta CDR3 regions from RNA transcripts. During a first-round RT-PCR of the TCR CDR3, the HTBI primer set was used. TCRdb reanalysed the multiplex PCR reads using MiXCR and keeps one entry per CDR3 protein. Here the sample spans about 58,000 distinct CDR3 sequences, about 49% being singletons. Sequencing was done on a sample of blood. These receptors came from a woman aged 30 to 39 with Graves' ophthalmopathy.

CDR3 protein: CASSLAGRGTQYF. The CDR3 coding sequence is TGCGCCAGCAGCTTGGCAGGGCGAGGGACCCAGTACTTC. The chain is built from TRBV5-1 and TRBJ2-5; weak D call: TRBD1 (5 bases). Between the trimmed V and J ends, which lost 0 bases and 7 bases, there was a span of 10 bases. Germline V CDR1 and CDR2: SGHRS, YFSETQ. CDR3 length: 13 residues.

Turning to this clonotype: At one of its ends the junction is not consistent with the germline gene, which may arise from a read error. The rearrangement joins TRBV10-3 to TRBJ2-2; the D call may be TRBD1 or TRBD2 (5 bases each). CDR3 length: 15 amino acids. Germline V gene lookup returns CDR1 ENHRY and CDR2 SYGVKD. The CDR3 region is CAISESGVNTGELFF. In DNA form, the CDR3 reads TGTGCCATCAGTGAGTCGGGGGTAAACACCGGGGAGCTGTTCTTT.

This clonotype has at least ten counts. The genes are TRBV27 and TRBJ2-7; TRBD2 might be the D (6 bases). Trimming stripped 6 bases from V and 3 bases from J, with 15 bases between. The CDR3 sequence is 14 residues long. The germline gives CDR1 MNHEY, CDR2 SMNVEV (reference sequence). This CDR3 reads CASRDGGNYYEQYF. For the CDR3, the DNA is TGTGCCAGCAGGGATGGCGGGAACTACTACGAGCAGTACTTC.

This clonotype was detected many times. J is TRBJ2-7 and V is TRBV12-5; either TRBD1 or TRBD2 may fit D (5 bases each). Germline assignment: CDR1 LGHNT and CDR2 FRNRAP. The CDR3 runs 14 residues. V was shortened by 9 bases and J by 2 bases, with 17 bases between the two germline ends. CDR3 DNA: TGTGCTAGCTCAAAGTCAGGGAGCGCCTACGAGCAGTACTTC. It is translated as CASSKSGSAYEQYF.

This clonotype was observed at least ten times. The rearrangement uses TRBV9 and TRBJ2-1; 8 nucleotides match TRBD1. Germline lookup yields CDR1 SGDLS and CDR2 YYNGEE. This CDR3 is built from 16 residues. After removal of 0 bases from V and 7 bases from J, the junction contained 9 bases not matched to a gene. Written as DNA, the CDR3 is TGTGCCAGCAGCGTAGGCCCGGGACAGGCCCAAAATGAGCAGTTCTTC. Amino acids: CASSVGPGQAQNEQFF.

This clonotype was found many times. The rearrangement joins TRBV20-1 to TRBJ2-1, with 8 nucleotides matching TRBD2. J lost 0 bases, V lost 2 bases, and 9 bases had no gene match. Germline CDR1 and CDR2: DFQATT and SNEGSKA (reference sequence). The CDR3 loop spans 17 amino acids. The CDR3 loop is CSARHLAGTASYNEQFF. The CDR3 bases are TGCAGTGCTAGACACCTAGCGGGCACCGCCTCCTACAATGAGCAGTTCTTC.

V is TRBV14 and J is TRBJ2-7, with 10 bases lining up with TRBD2. This CDR3 is 16 amino acids long. Germline CDR1 is SGHDN and CDR2 is FVKESK. The J segment lost 5 bases and the V segment lost 0 bases, leaving 7 bases of the junction unmatched. For the CDR3, the DNA is TGTGCCAGCAGCCAAGATGCTAGCGGGAGTATCCACGAGCAGTACTTC. The encoded protein is CASSQDASGSIHEQYF. Full variable domain (outside the CDR3, taken from reference TRBV14 and TRBJ2-7): EAGVTQFPSHSVIEKGQTVTLRCDPISGHDNLYWYRRVMGKEIKFLLHFVKESKQDESGMPNNRFLAERTGGTYSTLKVQPAELEDSGVYFCASSQDASGSIHEQYFGPGTRLTVT.

Of note for this clonotype: The conserved closing phenylalanine or tryptophan is absent in this CDR3, likely reflecting a read error. The DNA is left out, because the CDR3 cannot be placed on it with certainty; the CDR3 is given as TCRdb lists it. The V gene is TRBV10-3, the J gene TRBJ2-3; the table's TRBD1 call for D was not verified on the DNA. The CDR3 length is 9 residues, termini included. Looked up from germline, CDR1 is ENHRY and CDR2 is SYGVKD. The CDR3 sequence is CATTGRGQV.

Notes on this clonotype: The germline gene is not matched at one end of the junction; a read error may be the cause. The chain uses TRBV10-2 and TRBJ1-2; 7 nucleotides agree with TRBD1. The V gene's germline CDR1 is WSHSY and CDR2 SAAADI. The CDR3 runs 15 residues. CDR3 residues: CASIPHGTVNYDYTF. CDR3 DNA: TGCGCCAGCATTCCTCACGGGACAGTGAACTATGACTACACCTTC.

The J gene is TRBJ2-1, the V gene TRBV2, with D perhaps matching TRBD2 (5 bases). In germline, CDR1 is SNHLY, CDR2 FYNNEI. Trimming pared 6 bases from V and 5 bases from J, leaving 17 bases between. The length of the CDR3 is 15 residues. The CDR3 nucleotides read TGTGCCAGCAGAAGGGCCTCCCTCGGGGACAATGAGCAGTTCTTC. Translation: CASRRASLGDNEQFF.

This clonotype appeared many times. The chain carries TRBV24-1 and TRBJ2-2; D might be TRBD2 (5 bases). Per the germline V gene, CDR1 is KGHDR and CDR2 is SFDVKD. CDR3 size: 14 residues. V lost 4 bases to trimming and J lost 6 bases, with 11 bases between them. The CDR3 is CATSDIDYPGELFF. CDR3 DNA: TGTGCCACCAGTGACATCGACTACCCCGGGGAGCTGTTTTTT.

Only one count was recorded for this clonotype. The chain has TRBV12-3 or TRBV12-4 and TRBJ1-6, with a tentative D call TRBD1 (5 bases). Trimming removed 6 bases from V and 10 bases from J, with 25 bases in between. The CDR3 runs 17 residues. CDR3 sequence: CASRSDGHNERESPLHF. The CDR3 DNA sequence: TGTGCCAGCAGATCCGACGGACACAATGAGCGCGAATCACCCCTCCACTTT.

This clonotype was observed at least ten times. The chain couples TRBV5-6 to TRBJ1-2; weak D call: TRBD1 (5 bases). CDR3 length: 13 residues. Trimming removed 4 bases from V and 2 bases from J, with 9 bases in between. Germline loops: CDR1 SGHDT, CDR2 YYEEEE. CDR3 nucleotides: TGTGCCAGCAGCCCGGACACGAACTATGGCTACACCTTC. Translation: CASSPDTNYGYTF.

This clonotype was observed many times. The V gene is TRBV20-1, the J gene TRBJ2-5; 8 nucleotides align to TRBD2. Germline CDR1 and CDR2: DFQATT and SNEGSKA (reference sequence). The CDR3 extends over 14 amino acids. CDR3 bases: TGCGGGGTTTCAGCGGGAGTTTCCCAAGAGACCCAGTACTTC. Its translation: CGVSAGVSQETQYF.

Regarding this clonotype: Here the CDR3 omits its conserved ending phenylalanine or tryptophan, so a read error is the likely source. The gene calls are TRBV12-3 or TRBV12-4 and TRBJ2-3; perhaps TRBD2 as D (6 bases). Deletions cut 6 bases from V and 4 bases from J, with 17 bases between. This CDR3 has 15 amino acids. CDR3 residues: CASRKEGRRADTQYL. The CDR3 DNA is TGTGCCAGCAGGAAGGAGGGGAGACGGGCAGATACGCAGTATTTG.

This clonotype was seen many times. The chain has TRBV6-1 and TRBJ1-6, with 7 bases lining up with TRBD1. The CDR3 runs to 13 residues. The V gene's germline CDR1 is MNHNS and CDR2 SASEGT. J was trimmed by 10 bases and V by 6 bases; bases with no gene match: 6. In DNA form, the CDR3 reads TGTGCCAGCAGCAGACAGGGTCTCTCACCCCTCCACTTT. This gives the protein CASSRQGLSPLHF.

This clonotype was counted at least ten times. One end of the junction is discordant with germline, which a read error may explain. The rearrangement links TRBV11-2 to TRBJ2-7, with 7 bases that match TRBD2. Germline V gene lookup returns CDR1 SGHAT and CDR2 FQNNGV. CDR3 length: 13 residues. The CDR3, as DNA: TGTGCCAGCAGCTTAAGCACTAGCGAGCTCGGGGACTTC. It yields the protein CASSLSTSELGDF.

The DNA of the CDR3 is TGTGCCAGCAGTTTCGGGACAGGGAACTACAATGAGCAGTTCTTC. Protein: CASSFGTGNYNEQFF. The chain couples TRBV12-3 or TRBV12-4 to TRBJ2-1; 9 nucleotides agree with TRBD1. CDR3 size: 15 residues. After removal of 3 bases from V and 3 bases from J, the junction contained 3 bases not matched to a gene.

The chain couples TRBV10-3 to TRBJ2-7; D is unclear. Trimming pared 4 bases from V and 0 bases from J, leaving 10 bases between. The CDR3 contains 14 residues. The V gene's germline CDR1 is ENHRY and CDR2 SYGVKD. The CDR3 DNA follows: TGTGCCATCAGTGGCGGCCACCCCTCCTACGAGCAGTACTTC. Translated: CAISGGHPSYEQYF.

This sequence joins TRBV20-1 and TRBJ1-1; 7 bases map to TRBD1. Germline loops: CDR1 DFQATT, CDR2 SNEGSKA (reference sequence). The CDR3 has 15 amino acids. J gave up 8 bases and V 2 bases, and 14 bases lay outside the gene matches. The CDR3 nucleotides read TGCAGTGCTAGAATTTATACGAGGGGGCAGTCGGAAGCTTTCTTT. Residues: CSARIYTRGQSEAFF.

As for this clonotype: Being one base from a much bigger clone, this may be a read error. The V call is TRBV10-3, the J call TRBJ2-1, with D hard to call. Germline V gene data show CDR1 as ENHRY and CDR2 as SYGVKD. V was cut by 11 bases and J by 8 bases, with 19 bases left in between. This CDR3 spans 13 amino acids. CDR3 sequence: CARSLSSRYEQFF. As DNA, the CDR3 is TGTGCCCGCAGTTTATCCAGTCGGTATGAGCAGTTCTTC.

At least ten counts were recorded for this clonotype. This chain joins TRBV6-1 and TRBJ1-1; a weak D match, TRBD1 (5 bases). Trimming cost V 4 bases and J 5 bases, with 11 bases left between them. The V gene's germline CDR1 is MNHNS and CDR2 SASEGT. The CDR3 totals 13 residues. This chain's CDR3 is CASSGGRGTEAFF. CDR3 DNA: TGTGCCAGCAGTGGTGGAAGGGGTACTGAAGCTTTCTTT.

The J gene is TRBJ2-5, the V gene TRBV7-9; 8 nucleotides line up with TRBD2. J lost 4 bases, V lost 5 bases, and 12 bases had no gene match. This CDR3 has 16 amino acids. Germline CDR1 SEHNR, CDR2 FQNEAQ (reference sequence). The DNA for the CDR3 is TGTGCCAGCAGCCGGGATAGCGGGACGGGTGGAGAGACCCAGTACTTC. Translating it yields CASSRDSGTGGETQYF. Filled out from reference TRBV7-9 and TRBJ2-5, the complete variable domain reads DTGVSQNPRHKITKRGQNVTFRCDPISEHNRLYWYRQTLGQGPEFLTYFQNEAQLEKSRLLSDRFSAERPKGSFSTLEIQRTEQGDSAMYLCASSRDSGTGGETQYFGPGTRLLVL.

This clonotype was picked up many times. The chain carries TRBV20-1 and TRBJ2-1; 7 bases agree with TRBD2. The CDR3 loop spans 14 amino acids. The V gene's germline CDR1 is DFQATT and CDR2 SNEGSKA (reference sequence). The trim removed 5 bases at V and 9 bases at J, leaving 13 bases unmatched. CDR3 sequence reads: CSAPQGRGYSEQFF. In DNA form, the CDR3 reads TGCAGTGCTCCTCAAGGGAGGGGCTATAGTGAGCAGTTCTTC.

This clonotype was picked up many times. The chain carries TRBV20-1 and TRBJ2-7, with 7 bases fitting TRBD2. V gave up 3 bases and J gave up 2 bases; unmatched junction bases: 7. The CDR3 is made up of 14 amino acids. The germline V gene encodes CDR1 DFQATT and CDR2 SNEGSKA (reference sequence). The DNA of the CDR3 is TGCAGTGCTAGCCCCGCGGGAGTAGCCTACGAGCAGTACTTC. The encoded protein is CSASPAGVAYEQYF.

CDR3 sequence reads: CASSSGLNSGNTF. CDR3 nucleotides: TGTGCCAGCAGCTCTGGACTGAACTCTGGAAACACCTTC. The gene calls are TRBV7-9 and TRBJ1-2; D is unresolved. Germline-derived CDR1 and CDR2 are SEHNR and FQNEAQ (reference sequence). The V and J ends lost 4 bases and 12 bases respectively, with 18 bases between them. The CDR3 is made up of 13 amino acids.